This T cell receptor (beta chain) was observed in a study of vaccination and CD4 T cells after COVID-19. Whole-study context: Investigators took post-vaccine samples a median 72 days after dose two, within a range of 14 to 241. The cells were exposed to overlapping spike peptides originating from SARS-CoV-2, HCoV-NL63, HCoV-OC43 and HCoV-229E for stimulation. The study, taken as a whole, reports: Convalescent patients had a median around 90% of post-vaccine SARS-CoV-2-reactive clones that were detected only after vaccination, not before it.

Per the germline V gene, CDR1 is LGHDT and CDR2 is YNNKEL (reference sequence). The CDR3 is 14 amino acids. Trimming took 5 bases from V and 6 from J; bases not matched to a gene: 8. The treatment is: roughly 11-day PBMC culture with coronavirus spike peptide pools or control peptides (ViraFEST assay). PBMCs were cultured at two million per well with approximately 9.8 IU/ml IL-2 and approximately 9.8 ug/ml peptide pools. Sequencing of cultured CD4+ T cell DNA used the Oncomine TCR Beta short-read assay. TCRdb reanalysed the PCR reads using MiXCR and keeps one entry per CDR3 protein. The sample yields about 11,000 distinct CDR3 sequences, about 40% seen once. Worth noting for this clonotype: Antigen: not known.

This clonotype originated in a human donor who had recovered from COVID-19. Sequencing input: CD4+ T cells from blood, cultured in vitro. The J gene is TRBJ2-7, the V gene TRBV3-1; 9 bases line up with TRBD2. The CDR3 sequence is CASSGAGGRGEQYF. The CDR3 nucleotides are TGTGCCAGCAGCGGCGCGGGAGGGAGAGGCGAGCAGTACTTC.